One TCR beta chain is described in this entry. This clonotype has only a few counts. The antigen it recognizes is unknown. No qualities accompany the bases; no much larger clone lies one base away. The record originates from a study of MAIT cells during Salmonella Paratyphi A infection (dated by TCRdb to about 2017). Background for the entire study: A single dose of 1-5x10^3 CFU of S. Paratyphi A strain NVGH308 was ingested by adult volunteers aged 18 to 60. Diagnosed volunteers received ciprofloxacin 500 mg twice daily for 14 days starting at diagnosis. General study outcomes and caveats: Although the availability of volunteer samples limited sample sizes, the sizes were judged adequate for detecting differences between groups. The space taken up by over-represented MAIT clonotypes dropped significantly from baseline to mid-infection (about 0.15 to 0.10), while post-infection showed no significant difference. Diagnosed volunteers showed more expansion or contraction among top five MAIT clonotypes than healthy controls (0.53 versus 0.13), suggesting infection-driven repertoire reshaping.

The library was obtained by 5' RACE. TCRbeta was amplified in two PCR rounds using Phusion High-Fidelity polymerase, and the primers carried sample-specific barcodes. TCRbeta libraries were made through template-switch cDNA synthesis using SMARTScribe reverse transcriptase and a TRBC-specific primer. After barcoding, samples were pooled and then prepared using the NEBNext Ultra DNA Library Prep Kit for Illumina. The libraries were sequenced on an Illumina MiSeq using the MiSeq reagent kit v2, 300 cycles. Per the source publication's procedure: Reads were demultiplexed by barcode with Jemultiplexer and were aligned with MiTCR using default parameters. VDJtools removed non-functional sequences, and clonotypes were defined by amino acid sequence, with clonotype frequencies based on assigned sequence reads. In the clonal space homeostasis analysis, clonotypes were binned by frequency as over-represented (0.05-1), large, medium and small. The public reads were reprocessed in TCRdb via fastp at Q25 and MiXCR, keeping in-frame beta chains. Records with the same CDR3 protein are collapsed into one entry carrying the most frequent genes and DNA. For this entry, the V and J calls and clone size follow TCRdb and not the study's own pipeline. The sample table holds some 690 distinct CDR3 sequences, of which roughly 15% were seen once. The ten largest clones take up under 35% of the sample.

The time point label corresponds to: mid-infection, around enteric fever diagnosis. In a handful of volunteers who developed enteric fever after controlled oral challenge with live Salmonella Paratyphi A, circulating MAIT cell TCRbeta repertoires were profiled over time. Each diagnosed volunteer contributed MAIT cell samples at pre-infection, mid-infection and post-infection timepoints. Enteric fever was diagnosed as Paratyphi A bacteremia and/or persistent fever above 38 °C lasting more than 12 hours. Diagnosis of infection in challenged volunteers occurred between day 4 and day 7 after challenge. For RNA extraction, between roughly 5,000 and 11,000 MAIT cells per sample were sorted directly into RNAqueous-Micro lysis buffer. Lymphoprep gradient centrifugation was used to isolate peripheral blood mononuclear cells from blood samples and leukocyte cones. Sorting was done on either a BD FACSAria Fusion or a BD FACSAria III sorter.

This receptor was identified in a person aged 18 to 75 who was deliberately infected with Salmonella Paratyphi A in a paratyphoid fever challenge study. The specimen was MAIT cells from blood, collected at the middle sampling point of the challenge study.

CDR3 loop: CASSQDRQGLRETQYF. The sequence in DNA is TGTGCCAGCAGCCAAGATCGGCAGGGCTTACGAGAGACCCAGTACTTC. The chain was built from TRBV3-1 and TRBJ2-5; the D segment could be TRBD1, given 5 matching bases. CDR3 length: 16 amino acids, cysteine to phenylalanine. Solely the CDR3 DNA is kept, with 48 bases framed from the first base. The junction carries 15 bases between V and J, which are trimmed by 0 bases and 4 bases respectively. The germline V gene (reference sequence) gives CDR1 as LGHDT and CDR2 as YNNKEL.